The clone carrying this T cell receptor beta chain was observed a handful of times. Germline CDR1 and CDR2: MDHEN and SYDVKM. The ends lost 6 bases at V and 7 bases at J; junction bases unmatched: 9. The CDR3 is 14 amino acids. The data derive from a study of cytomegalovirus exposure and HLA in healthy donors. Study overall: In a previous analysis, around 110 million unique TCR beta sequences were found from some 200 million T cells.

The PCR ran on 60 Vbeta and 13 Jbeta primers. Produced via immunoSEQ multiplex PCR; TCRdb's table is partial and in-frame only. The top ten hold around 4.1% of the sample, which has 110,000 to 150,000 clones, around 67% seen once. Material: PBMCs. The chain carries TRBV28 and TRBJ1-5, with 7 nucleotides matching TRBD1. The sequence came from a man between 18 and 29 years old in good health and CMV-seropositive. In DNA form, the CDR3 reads TGTGCCAGCAGCCCGACAGGGTTAGAGCAGCCCCAGCATTTT. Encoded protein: CASSPTGLEQPQHF.